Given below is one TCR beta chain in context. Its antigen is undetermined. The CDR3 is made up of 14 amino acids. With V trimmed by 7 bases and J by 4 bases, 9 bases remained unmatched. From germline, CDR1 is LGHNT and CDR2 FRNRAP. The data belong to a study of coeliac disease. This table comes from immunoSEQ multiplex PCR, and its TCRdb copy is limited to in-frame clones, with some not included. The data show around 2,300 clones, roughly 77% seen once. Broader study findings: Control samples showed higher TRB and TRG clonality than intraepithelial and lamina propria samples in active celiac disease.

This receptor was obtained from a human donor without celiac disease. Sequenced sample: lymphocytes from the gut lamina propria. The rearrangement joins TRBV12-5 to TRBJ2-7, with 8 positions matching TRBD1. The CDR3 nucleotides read TGTGCTAGTGCCCAAGACAGGGGAGCGTACGAGCAGTACTTC. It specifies CASAQDRGAYEQYF.